The 23 T cell receptor beta chains in this list originate from one sample, sequenced in a study of human T cells and chemical hapten exposure. Time point specified: patch test 3, about 24 weeks after DPC sensitization. As to treatment: therapeutic diphenylcyclopropenone sensitization with weekly scalp DPC. TCRdb re-called the RACE reads through MiXCR, storing one row per CDR3 protein. The data contain 210,000 or so distinct CDR3 sequences, 24% of them seen just once; the ten biggest clones take up roughly 2.4%. The specimen was whole blood, collected in connection with sensitization to the hapten diphenylcyclopropenone (DPC). Receptors originate from a woman aged 40-49 years with alopecia areata. Some clones in this sample may be carry-over from other donors' samples.

This clonotype was recorded a few times. CDR3 nucleotides: TGCGCCAGCAGGGCGGGCGGCGAAGAGACCCAGTACTTC. Translation gives CASRAGGEETQYF. The chain employs TRBV5-1 and TRBJ2-5; D may be TRBD2 (5 bases). Germline assignment: CDR1 SGHRS and CDR2 YFSETQ. Trimming stripped 5 bases from V and 3 bases from J, with 11 bases between. This CDR3 has 13 amino acids.

This chain links TRBV20-1 with TRBJ2-3; D unclear. This CDR3 has 13 amino acids. CDR1 and CDR2 from the germline V gene are DFQATT and SNEGSKA (reference sequence). The ends were cut back, 5 bases at V and 2 bases at J, with 11 bases in the middle. CDR3 nucleotides: TGCAGTGCTCCTCTTCCCGACACAGATACGCAGTATTTT. Amino acid sequence: CSAPLPDTDTQYF.

The chain combines TRBV28 with TRBJ2-7; either TRBD1 or TRBD2 may supply D (5 bases each). CDR3 length: 15 residues. Germline V gene lookup returns CDR1 MDHEN and CDR2 SYDVKM. Trimming pared 7 bases from V and 5 bases from J, leaving 21 bases between. Here the CDR3 DNA reads TGTGCCAGCACCGAGTCCCCCGGGGCTAGCCACGAGCAGTACTTC. As protein: CASTESPGASHEQYF.

The J gene is TRBJ2-5, the V gene TRBV28, with 11 bases lining up with TRBD2. CDR1 is MDHEN and CDR2 is SYDVKM in the germline V gene. V was clipped by 2 bases and J by 2 bases; unmatched bases: 10. The CDR3 is made up of 18 amino acids. CDR3 protein: CASSLRTSGGPNQETQYF. The CDR3 nucleotides are TGTGCCAGCAGTTTAAGAACTAGCGGGGGCCCCAATCAAGAGACCCAGTACTTC.

The chain links TRBV5-6 to TRBJ2-3; 8 bases line up with TRBD2. Germline CDR1 SGHDT, CDR2 YYEEEE. There are 15 residues in the CDR3. Unmatched junction bases numbered 4, after V lost 0 bases and J lost 4 bases. CDR3 amino acids: CASSLVSAGADTQYF. Here the CDR3 DNA reads TGTGCCAGCAGCTTGGTCTCAGCGGGAGCAGATACGCAGTATTTT.

The chain combines TRBV7-2 with TRBJ2-3, with D perhaps TRBD2 (6 bases). Germline lookup yields CDR1 SGHTA and CDR2 FQGNSA. This CDR3 contains 15 residues. The V gene lost 5 bases and the J gene lost 0 bases, with 12 bases spanning the gap. In nucleotides, the CDR3 is TGTGCCAGCAGCATACTTAGCGGTAGCACAGATACGCAGTATTTT. Protein sequence: CASSILSGSTDTQYF.

This clonotype has a handful of counts. The chain couples TRBV7-2 to TRBJ1-5; 7 bases match TRBD1. CDR1 SGHTA and CDR2 FQGNSA come from the germline V gene. The CDR3 runs to 15 residues. Trimming took 5 bases from V and 5 from J; bases not matched to a gene: 9. DNA for the CDR3: TGTGCCAGCAGCCCGAAACAGGGGTTGGATCAGCCCCAGCATTTT. The encoded protein is CASSPKQGLDQPQHF.

The sample holds a few counts of this clonotype. V and J are TRBV4-3 and TRBJ2-1; 11 bases fit TRBD1. The CDR3 contains 19 residues. Trimming cost V 2 bases and J 1 base; bases outside gene matches: 10. The V gene's germline CDR1 is LGHNA and CDR2 YSLEER. Here the CDR3 reads CASSQRTPGQGVSYNEQFF. In DNA form, the CDR3 reads TGCGCCAGCAGCCAACGTACTCCGGGACAGGGGGTATCCTACAATGAGCAGTTCTTC.

V gene TRBV7-9 combines with J gene TRBJ1-1; D gene unclear. The germline V gene encodes CDR1 SEHNR and CDR2 FQNEAQ (reference sequence). The V end lost 5 bases, the J end lost 3 bases, and 13 bases lay between the germline ends. The CDR3 consists of 14 residues. The CDR3 reads CASSQTVGHTEAFF. Here the CDR3 DNA reads TGTGCCAGCAGCCAAACTGTCGGTCACACTGAAGCTTTCTTT.

This clonotype was counted between two and nine times. In DNA, the CDR3 is TGCGCCAGCAGCCCTCTTATTGGGGGGCAGCAGTTTGAGCAGTACTTC. Translated: CASSPLIGGQQFEQYF. The gene calls are TRBV5-1 and TRBJ2-7; D may correspond to TRBD1 or TRBD2 (6 bases each). The ends were cut back, 4 bases at V and 7 bases at J, with 24 bases in the middle. The CDR3 consists of 16 residues. Germline V gene data show CDR1 as SGHRS and CDR2 as YFSETQ.

The chain uses TRBV29-1 and TRBJ1-1; no clear D. Germline V gene sequence: CDR1 SQVTM, CDR2 ANQGSEA. Trimming pared 0 bases from V and 9 bases from J, leaving 14 bases between. This CDR3 comprises 13 residues. The CDR3, as DNA: TGCAGCGTTGAAGATCAACCCCGGCGTCAAGCTTTCTTT. Its protein is CSVEDQPRRQAFF.

V and J are TRBV19 and TRBJ1-5; no reliable D call. Germline V gene lookup returns CDR1 LNHDA and CDR2 SQIVND (reference sequence). V gave up 5 bases and J gave up 4 bases, with 12 bases separating them. This CDR3 spans 14 amino acids. The CDR3 loop is CASSWRAYNQPQHF. The CDR3 coding sequence is TGTGCCAGTAGTTGGAGGGCCTATAATCAGCCCCAGCATTTT.

This clonotype occurred a few times. The chain recombines TRBV6-6 with TRBJ2-1; 8 positions match TRBD2. Germline V gene lookup returns CDR1 MNHNY and CDR2 SVGAGI (reference sequence). The CDR3 consists of 13 residues. The ends lost 6 bases at V and 2 bases at J; junction bases unmatched: 0. CDR3 sequence (DNA): TGTGCCAGCAGGCGGGAGGCCTACAATGAGCAGTTCTTC. Residues: CASRREAYNEQFF.

The CDR3 protein is CASSVGPAGAPDTQYF. CDR3 nucleotides: TGTGCCAGCAGCGTAGGTCCAGCGGGAGCCCCAGATACGCAGTATTTT. The rearrangement links TRBV9 to TRBJ2-3; 8 bases map to TRBD2. Trimming at V came to 0 bases and at J to 4 bases, leaving 7 bases not matched to a gene. Germline V gene sequence: CDR1 SGDLS, CDR2 YYNGEE. The CDR3 has 16 residues.

This clonotype has a count of ten or more. The V gene is TRBV20-1, the J gene TRBJ1-1; 10 bases agree with TRBD1. The CDR3 consists of 16 residues. In germline, CDR1 is DFQATT, CDR2 SNEGSKA (reference sequence). J was trimmed by 0 bases and V by 0 bases; bases with no gene match: 4. In DNA, the CDR3 is TGCAGTGCTAGAGAGGGGACAGGGGCGATGAACACTGAAGCTTTCTTT. Amino acid sequence: CSAREGTGAMNTEAFF.

This clonotype was detected only a few times. The chain couples TRBV20-1 to TRBJ2-7; D is ambiguous. Trimming took 6 bases from V and 0 from J, leaving 18 bases between them. CDR3 length: 15 residues. CDR1 DFQATT and CDR2 SNEGSKA come from the germline V gene (reference sequence). The DNA of the CDR3 is TGCAGTGCACATCCGCCAAGCGCCTTCTCCTACGAGCAGTACTTC. It yields the protein CSAHPPSAFSYEQYF.

This clonotype has more than one count but fewer than ten. The J gene is TRBJ1-1, the V gene TRBV5-1; D unclear. The V and J ends lost 3 bases and 5 bases respectively, with 11 bases between them. The CDR3 is made up of 13 amino acids. The germline V gene has CDR1 SGHRS and CDR2 YFSETQ. The CDR3 DNA reads TGCGCCAGCAGCTCTAATTCGGGGACTGAAGCTTTCTTT. It encodes CASSSNSGTEAFF.

This chain links TRBV29-1 with TRBJ1-2; 7 bases line up with TRBD1. The J segment lost 0 bases and the V segment lost 7 bases, leaving 5 bases of the junction unmatched. In germline, CDR1 is SQVTM, CDR2 ANQGSEA. The CDR3 has 13 amino acids. CDR3 in amino acids: CSGGTASNYGYTF. The CDR3 DNA sequence: TGCAGCGGGGGGACAGCTTCTAACTATGGCTACACCTTC.

The chain employs TRBV20-1 and TRBJ1-5; 7 bases are a match to TRBD1. The V gene's germline CDR1 is DFQATT and CDR2 SNEGSKA (reference sequence). Trimming at V came to 0 bases and at J to 5 bases, leaving 4 bases not matched to a gene. The CDR3 consists of 14 residues. This chain's CDR3 is CSARDRQGDQPQHF. As DNA, the CDR3 is TGCAGTGCTAGAGATAGGCAGGGGGATCAGCCCCAGCATTTT.

The chain couples TRBV12-3 or TRBV12-4 to TRBJ1-5; possible D gene TRBD1, 6 bases. This CDR3 contains 13 residues. V was cut by 6 bases and J by 7 bases, with 13 bases left in between. The CDR3 nucleotides are TGTGCCAGCAGCTACAGGGTACGGCAGCCCCAGCATTTT. Translating gives CASSYRVRQPQHF.

The rearrangement links TRBV29-1 to TRBJ2-2, with 11 bases aligning to TRBD1. V lost 6 bases, J lost 6 bases, and 3 bases stayed unmatched. The CDR3 has 13 residues. Germline V gene data show CDR1 as SQVTM and CDR2 as ANQGSEA. The CDR3 region is CSVAGQGAGELFF. The CDR3 DNA reads TGCAGCGTAGCGGGACAGGGGGCCGGGGAGCTGTTTTTT.

This clonotype was counted a few times. V is TRBV4-1 and J is TRBJ2-6, with no clear D. This CDR3 spans 17 amino acids. Germline CDR1 is MGHRA and CDR2 is YSYEKL. V was pared by 0 bases and J by 0 bases, with 9 bases between. The DNA for the CDR3 is TGCGCCAGCAGCCAAGATACAAGACTCTCTGGGGCCAACGTCCTGACTTTC. It is translated as CASSQDTRLSGANVLTF.

This clonotype was seen a few times. V and J are TRBV6-2 or TRBV6-3 and TRBJ1-1; 8 positions agree with TRBD1. V lost 3 bases to trimming and J lost 0 bases; unmatched junction nucleotides: 6. Germline assignment: CDR1 MNHEY and CDR2 SVGEGT. The CDR3 runs 16 residues. CDR3 sequence reads: CASSYSDREVNTEAFF. DNA for the CDR3: TGTGCCAGCAGTTATTCGGACAGGGAGGTGAACACTGAAGCTTTCTTT.